One T cell receptor beta chain is described in this entry. Its antigen is unknown. Sequence data for DNA of cultured CD4+ T cells were generated by the Oncomine TCR Beta short-read assay. Extraction of genomic DNA was performed on cultured CD4+ T cells. TCRdb re-called the PCR reads with MiXCR, one entry per CDR3 protein. The repertoire holds fewer than 20,000 distinct CDR3 sequences, with roughly 73% as singletons. This sample stems from a study of vaccination and CD4 T cells after COVID-19. Study-level background: The authors used overlapping spike peptides from SARS-CoV-2, HCoV-NL63, HCoV-OC43 and HCoV-229E to stimulate cells.

This sample's treatment: roughly 10-day PBMC culture with coronavirus spike peptide pools or control peptides (ViraFEST assay). Once peptide pools had expanded antigen-specific T cells, ViraFEST sequenced TCRs. The CDR3 is made up of 17 amino acids. J lost 4 bases, V lost 6 bases, and 11 bases had no gene match. The germline V gene encodes CDR1 KGHDR and CDR2 SFDVKD. This specimen consisted of CD4+ T cells from blood, cultured in vitro, obtained after SARS-CoV-2 vaccination. The source of this sequence is a human donor who received a COVID-19 vaccine. The genes are TRBV24-1 and TRBJ2-3; 11 bases align to TRBD2. CDR3 loop: CATSSPRGTSGADTQYF. For the CDR3, the DNA is TGTGCCACCAGTTCTCCCAGGGGGACTAGCGGAGCAGATACGCAGTATTTT.